The 26 T cell receptor beta chains reported below all come from one sample, sequenced in a study of T cell changes during pregnancy in multiple sclerosis. Libraries were prepared by immunoSEQ multiplex PCR; TCRdb keeps only in-frame clonotypes and omits some of them. The sample comprises roughly 110,000 clones, under 95% of which are singletons, and 1.6% rests with the top ten. The specimen comprised peripheral blood, sampled after pregnancy. All receptors come from a female donor with multiple sclerosis, enrolled in a pregnancy study.

This clone turned up a few times. This rearrangement joins TRBV2 to TRBJ1-5; 8 bases align to TRBD1. J was trimmed by 2 bases and V by 6 bases; bases with no gene match: 0. Germline CDR1 reads SNHLY; CDR2 reads FYNNEI. The CDR3 extends over 13 amino acids. CDR3 bases: TGTGCCAGCAGGACAGGGGGCAATCAGCCCCAGCATTTT. The encoded protein is CASRTGGNQPQHF. The full variable domain, its missing parts supplied by reference TRBV2 and TRBJ1-5, is EPEVTQTPSHQVTQMGQEVILRCVPISNHLYFYWYRQILGQKVEFLVSFYNNEISEKSEIFDDQFSVERPDGSNFTLKIRSTKLEDSAMYFCASRTGGNQPQHFGDGTRLSIL.

CDR3 nucleotide sequence: TGTGCCAGCAGCCTAAGGACTAGCGGGATCTGGGAGACCCAGTACTTC. This encodes CASSLRTSGIWETQYF. The gene calls are TRBV7-2 and TRBJ2-5; 12 positions agree with TRBD2. This CDR3 is 16 amino acids long. Germline V gene sequence: CDR1 SGHTA, CDR2 FQGNSA. Losses at the gene ends were 5 bases for V and 5 bases for J; bases not matched to a gene: 9.

This chain uses TRBV28 with TRBJ2-7; D is perhaps TRBD1 (6 bases). The germline V and J ends were trimmed by 7 bases and 3 bases, with 19 bases remaining between them. Per the germline V gene, CDR1 is MDHEN and CDR2 is SYDVKM. This CDR3 contains 15 residues. The CDR3 nucleotides are TGTGCCAGCACTCCCTGGGGGCAGCCAGGCTACGAGCAGTACTTC. Protein sequence: CASTPWGQPGYEQYF.

The CDR3 region has the DNA TGTGCCATCAGTGAAGTCGGGGTACGGGAGCCCCAGCATTTT. Its protein is CAISEVGVREPQHF. This sequence joins TRBV10-3 and TRBJ1-5; no definite D call. The CDR3 has 14 residues. V dropped 3 bases and J dropped 8 bases, with 14 bases sitting between them. CDR1 is ENHRY and CDR2 is SYGVKD in the germline V gene.

This chain uses TRBV7-8 with TRBJ1-1; TRBD1 is a possible D gene (6 bases). Germline lookup yields CDR1 SGHVS and CDR2 FQNEAQ. This CDR3 region has 12 residues. Between the trimmed V and J ends, which lost 6 bases and 7 bases, there was a span of 12 bases. CDR3: CASSLGQLEAFF. DNA for the CDR3: TGTGCCAGCAGTCTTGGACAGCTTGAAGCTTTCTTT.

The CDR3 DNA reads as TGTGCCAGCACGCGGAGATTTGACTCCTACGAGCAGTACTTC. Its translation: CASTRRFDSYEQYF. The chain links TRBV2 to TRBJ2-7; no clear D gene. V gave up 7 bases and J gave up 0 bases, with 13 bases separating them. Germline V gene sequence: CDR1 SNHLY, CDR2 FYNNEI. This CDR3 is built from 14 residues.

This rearrangement joins TRBV6-6 to TRBJ2-5, with D possibly TRBD2 on 5 matching bases. The length of the CDR3 is 14 residues. With 2 bases removed from V and 5 bases from J, the gap between germline ends came to 12 bases. CDR1 is MNHNY, CDR2 SVGAGI, per germline (reference sequence). The CDR3 sequence: CASSYGGSLETQYF. The CDR3 DNA reads as TGTGCCAGCAGTTACGGAGGAAGTCTGGAGACCCAGTACTTC.

The chain links TRBV6-6 to TRBJ2-1; D is unresolved. V was pared by 1 base and J by 0 bases, with 10 bases between. Germline CDR1 and CDR2: MNHNY and SVGAGI (reference sequence). This CDR3 is 16 amino acids long. In DNA form, the CDR3 reads TGTGCCAGCAGTTACTTGGGCAGTACCTCCTACAATGAGCAGTTCTTC. This codes for CASSYLGSTSYNEQFF.

The gene calls are TRBV5-1 and TRBJ2-7; D ambiguous. The CDR3 contains 16 residues. V lost 0 bases to trimming and J lost 0 bases, with 13 bases between them. CDR1 and CDR2 from the germline V gene are SGHRS and YFSETQ. The chain's CDR3 is CASSLGLLTSSYEQYF. The CDR3 DNA follows: TGCGCCAGCAGCTTGGGACTGCTCACCAGCTCCTACGAGCAGTACTTC.

This clone has only one observation. The chain has TRBV7-2 and TRBJ2-1, with a tentative D call TRBD2 (6 bases). Looked up from germline, CDR1 is SGHTA and CDR2 is FQGNSA. Between the trimmed V and J ends, which lost 5 bases and 11 bases, there was a span of 19 bases. This CDR3 region has 14 residues. The CDR3 region is CASSAAGTGEKQFF. The CDR3 DNA reads TGTGCCAGCAGCGCAGCCGGGACTGGCGAGAAGCAGTTCTTC. The complete variable domain, with remaining parts taken from reference TRBV7-2 and TRBJ2-1, reads GAGVSQSPSNKVTEKGKDVELRCDPISGHTALYWYRQSLGQGLEFLIYFQGNSAPDKSGLPSDRFSAERTGGSVSTLTIQRTQQEDSAVYLCASSAAGTGEKQFFGPGTRLTVL.

The CDR3 region is CASSSGMNTEAFF. The CDR3 DNA reads TGTGCCAGCAGCTCGGGGATGAACACTGAAGCTTTCTTT. This chain connects TRBV7-9 to TRBJ1-1; D gene uncertain. The CDR3 spans 13 residues. In germline, CDR1 is SEHNR, CDR2 FQNEAQ (reference sequence). Trimming removed 4 bases from V and 0 bases from J, with 6 bases in between.

The V call is TRBV29-1, the J call TRBJ2-2; TRBD2 matches 8 bases. Germline CDR1 SQVTM, CDR2 ANQGSEA. With V trimmed by 5 bases and J by 3 bases, 5 bases remained unmatched. The CDR3 consists of 14 residues. The CDR3 sequence is CSVQTSGDTGELFF. Here the CDR3 DNA reads TGCAGCGTTCAAACTAGCGGAGACACCGGGGAGCTGTTTTTT.

Only one count was recorded for this clone. The chain is built from TRBV28 and TRBJ2-1; 7 bases agree with TRBD1. Losses at the gene ends were 2 bases for V and 10 bases for J; bases not matched to a gene: 11. CDR3 size: 15 residues. Per the germline V gene, CDR1 is MDHEN and CDR2 is SYDVKM. The CDR3 DNA sequence: TGTGCCAGCAGTTTACAAGGGGGCGCCCCGGGAGAGCAGTTCTTC. This gives the protein CASSLQGGAPGEQFF.

The V and J genes are TRBV5-6 and TRBJ2-2, with a possible D match to TRBD1 (5 bases). Trimming pared 2 bases from V and 1 base from J, leaving 12 bases between. The CDR3 totals 16 residues. The V gene's germline CDR1 is SGHDT and CDR2 YYEEEE. The CDR3 here is CASSLGRGQNTGELFF. The CDR3 region has the DNA TGTGCCAGCAGCTTAGGTAGGGGCCAGAACACCGGGGAGCTGTTTTTT.

The V and J genes are TRBV4-2 and TRBJ1-2; no reliable D call. Germline V gives CDR1 LGHNA, CDR2 YNFKEQ. The CDR3 extends over 14 amino acids. The V end lost 0 bases, the J end lost 6 bases, and 11 bases lay between the germline ends. In nucleotides, the CDR3 is TGTGCCAGCAGCCAAGATCGGAGTTTCGATGGCTACACCTTC. Protein product: CASSQDRSFDGYTF.

The chain has TRBV5-6 and TRBJ2-1; the match to TRBD2 covers 14 bases. This CDR3 is 19 amino acids long. Per germline, CDR1 SGHDT and CDR2 YYEEEE. Losses at the gene ends were 2 bases for V and 0 bases for J; bases not matched to a gene: 7. This CDR3 reads CASSLPGLAGDASYNEQFF. In nucleotides, the CDR3 is TGTGCCAGCAGCTTACCGGGACTAGCGGGGGACGCCTCCTACAATGAGCAGTTCTTC.

This clone was counted a single time. V gene TRBV6-5 combines with J gene TRBJ2-1; 7 bases are shared with TRBD2. Germline assignment: CDR1 MNHEY and CDR2 SVGAGI. The CDR3 length is 14 residues. The trim removed 6 bases at V and 8 bases at J, leaving 10 bases unmatched. CDR3 DNA sequence: TGTGCCAGCAGCTATCGCGGGGGAAACGATGAGCAGTTCTTC. As protein: CASSYRGGNDEQFF.

Only one count was recorded for this clone. The CDR3 here is CASSSGLLSYEQYF. The DNA for the CDR3 is TGTGCCAGCAGTTCGGGACTTCTCTCCTACGAGCAGTACTTC. The genes are TRBV28 and TRBJ2-7; a possible D gene is TRBD2 (6 bases). V lost 4 bases and J lost 0, with 10 bases in between. The CDR3 totals 14 residues. Germline CDR1 MDHEN, CDR2 SYDVKM.

This clone came up once. V usage is TRBV14 and J usage is TRBJ2-3; 9 bases agree with TRBD1. V dropped 0 bases and J dropped 2; count of bases not matched to a gene: 6. This CDR3 region has 17 residues. The germline CDR1 and CDR2 sequences are SGHDN and FVKESK. CDR3 bases: TGTGCCAGCAGCCAAGATGTAGGGACAGGGACCACAGATACGCAGTATTTT. It specifies CASSQDVGTGTTDTQYF.

The chain carries TRBV5-1 and TRBJ2-7; TRBD2 agrees at 9 bases. This CDR3 is 14 amino acids long. Looked up from germline, CDR1 is SGHRS and CDR2 is YFSETQ. V gave up 2 bases and J gave up 6 bases; unmatched junction bases: 6. The CDR3, as DNA: TGCGCCAGCAGCTTCTATAGCGGGAGTAGCGAGCAGTACTTC. This sequence encodes CASSFYSGSSEQYF.

This chain connects TRBV9 to TRBJ2-3; possibly TRBD1 for D (5 bases). V was shortened by 0 bases and J by 4 bases, with 9 bases between the two germline ends. CDR3 length: 14 amino acids. CDR1 and CDR2 from the germline V gene are SGDLS and YYNGEE. The CDR3 DNA reads as TGTGCCAGCAGCGTAGACCCAGGGCCAGATACGCAGTATTTT. Translating gives CASSVDPGPDTQYF.

V gene TRBV6-5 combines with J gene TRBJ2-1; 8 bases match TRBD1. J was trimmed by 7 bases and V by 6 bases; bases with no gene match: 11. Germline V gene data show CDR1 as MNHEY and CDR2 as SVGAGI. The CDR3 is 15 amino acids. The CDR3 nucleotides read TGTGCCAGCAGCCGAGACAGGGGAGGAAATAATGAGCAGTTCTTC. Amino acid sequence: CASSRDRGGNNEQFF.

This clone has just a few counts. The genes are TRBV9 and TRBJ1-1; tentatively, D is TRBD1 (6 bases). With 4 bases removed from V and 7 bases from J, the gap between germline ends came to 14 bases. Germline V gene sequence: CDR1 SGDLS, CDR2 YYNGEE. There are 13 residues in the CDR3. Written as DNA, the CDR3 is TGTGCCAGCAGCTTCCGGACAGATGGTGAAGCTTTCTTT. This translates into CASSFRTDGEAFF.

The chain recombines TRBV27 with TRBJ2-7; 9 nucleotides agree with TRBD1. The germline V gene encodes CDR1 MNHEY and CDR2 SMNVEV (reference sequence). The CDR3 runs to 14 residues. J gave up 5 bases and V 6 bases, and 8 bases lay outside the gene matches. As DNA, the CDR3 is TGTGCCAGCAGCCCGGACAGGGGCACTCACGAGCAGTACTTC. This codes for CASSPDRGTHEQYF.

A note on this clone: No conserved phenylalanine or tryptophan ends this CDR3, so it is likely a read error. Because the CDR3's place on the DNA is in doubt, the DNA is left out and the CDR3 is given as listed by TCRdb. The genes are TRBV6-1 and TRBJ1-1; no check of the table's D call, TRBD1, against the DNA was made. The CDR3 is 15 residues long, ends included. Germline V CDR1 and CDR2: MNHNS, SASEGT. This chain's CDR3 is CASSVTGTGGLLFNV.

The CDR3 DNA sequence: TGTGCCAGCAGCTTAGTTCCGGGAAGCCAAGAGACCCAGTACTTC. Its protein is CASSLVPGSQETQYF. V gene TRBV7-2 combines with J gene TRBJ2-5, with a tentative D call TRBD2 (5 bases). The germline gives CDR1 SGHTA, CDR2 FQGNSA. Deletions cut 1 base from V and 1 base from J, with 10 bases between. This CDR3 contains 15 residues.